Shown below are 18 T cell receptor beta chains from a single sample sequenced in a study of blood T cell repertoires in COVID-19. Produced via immunoSEQ multiplex PCR; TCRdb's table is partial and in-frame only. The table lists 200,000 to 250,000 clones, around 80% of them singletons. The sequencing input was peripheral blood. These receptors came from a woman older than 75 with acute or convalescent COVID-19.

V is TRBV6-5 and J is TRBJ2-1; TRBD1 aligns across 9 bases. J was trimmed by 3 bases and V by 5 bases; bases with no gene match: 5. The CDR3 is made up of 15 amino acids. Germline lookup yields CDR1 MNHEY and CDR2 SVGAGI. Written as DNA, the CDR3 is TGTGCCAGCAGTACGGGGACAGGGAACTACAATGAGCAGTTCTTC. Translated: CASSTGTGNYNEQFF.

This chain joins TRBV27 and TRBJ1-4; tentatively, D is TRBD1 (6 bases). This CDR3 is built from 15 residues. The germline V and J ends were trimmed by 2 bases and 4 bases, with 11 bases remaining between them. CDR1 is MNHEY and CDR2 is SMNVEV in the germline V gene (reference sequence). For the CDR3, the DNA is TGTGCCAGCAGTTTAGTGGGGGCCCATAATGAAAAACTGTTTTTT. It specifies CASSLVGAHNEKLFF.

The chain links TRBV7-3 to TRBJ2-3, with 9 bases that match TRBD1. CDR3 length: 16 residues. CDR1 is SGHTA, CDR2 FQGTGA, per germline. Trimming took 5 bases from V and 1 from J; bases not matched to a gene: 7. For the CDR3, the DNA is TGTGCCAGCAGCCAAACAGGGGGCGCAGGCACAGATACGCAGTATTTT. Amino acid sequence: CASSQTGGAGTDTQYF. The whole variable domain, remainder taken from reference TRBV7-3 and TRBJ2-3, is GAGVSQTPSNKVTEKGKYVELRCDPISGHTALYWYRQSLGQGPEFLIYFQGTGAADDSGLPNDRFFAVRPEGSVSTLKIQRTERGDSAVYLCASSQTGGAGTDTQYFGPGTRLTVL.

V gene TRBV28 combines with J gene TRBJ2-5, with TRBD2 matching over 9 bases. The V gene's germline CDR1 is MDHEN and CDR2 SYDVKM. The CDR3 is 17 amino acids. V shed 5 bases and J 5 bases; nucleotides not matched to a gene: 15. As DNA, the CDR3 is TGTGCCAGCAGTACTGACGATCTAGCGGGAACTCAGGAGACCCAGTACTTC. Translated, it gives CASSTDDLAGTQETQYF.

This clone has a count of ten or more. The gene calls are TRBV7-2 and TRBJ2-2; D not certain. Trimming pared 1 base from V and 2 bases from J, leaving 11 bases between. The CDR3 extends over 16 amino acids. Germline loops: CDR1 SGHTA, CDR2 FQGNSA. CDR3 sequence (DNA): TGTGCCAGCAGCTTAGTTAACAGTCAAAACACCGGGGAGCTGTTTTTT. Amino acids: CASSLVNSQNTGELFF.

The rearrangement uses TRBV7-9 and TRBJ2-6; 12 bases match TRBD2. Trimming took 5 bases from V and 0 from J; bases not matched to a gene: 5. This CDR3 is 18 amino acids long. Germline V gene lookup returns CDR1 SEHNR and CDR2 FQNEAQ (reference sequence). Here the CDR3 reads CASSKGLAGPSGANVLTF. The CDR3 nucleotides are TGTGCCAGCAGCAAGGGACTAGCGGGCCCCTCTGGGGCCAACGTCCTGACTTTC. The full variable domain, with the rest looked up from reference TRBV7-9 and TRBJ2-6, is DTGVSQNPRHKITKRGQNVTFRCDPISEHNRLYWYRQTLGQGPEFLTYFQNEAQLEKSRLLSDRFSAERPKGSFSTLEIQRTEQGDSAMYLCASSKGLAGPSGANVLTFGAGSRLTVL.

This chain connects TRBV19 to TRBJ1-1; 9 positions match TRBD1. The V segment lost 5 bases and the J segment 5 bases; nucleotides outside the gene matches: 12. Germline CDR1 and CDR2: LNHDA and SQIVND (reference sequence). CDR3 length equals 16 residues. CDR3 in amino acids: CASSSPTGGARTEAFF. The DNA of the CDR3 is TGTGCCAGTAGTTCTCCCACAGGGGGCGCCCGGACTGAAGCTTTCTTT.

J is TRBJ2-7 and V is TRBV11-3, with 8 positions matching TRBD1. Trimming cost V 5 bases and J 0 bases; bases outside gene matches: 6. Germline loops: CDR1 SGHNT, CDR2 YENEEA. The CDR3 spans 15 residues. DNA for the CDR3: TGTGCCAGCAGCCAAAGGACAGGGAACTCCTACGAGCAGTACTTC. It yields the protein CASSQRTGNSYEQYF.

The chain recombines TRBV2 with TRBJ2-2; the D is unclear. Germline V CDR1 and CDR2: SNHLY, FYNNEI. CDR3 length: 15 amino acids. Trimming removed 0 bases at V and 1 base at J, with 6 bases between. CDR3 in DNA: TGTGCCAGCAGTGAAGCGTCCATGAACACCGGGGAGCTGTTTTTT. This translates into CASSEASMNTGELFF.

The chain couples TRBV11-1 to TRBJ2-6; 11 bases fit TRBD1. The CDR3 covers 15 residues. V lost 6 bases, J lost 8 bases, and 6 bases stayed unmatched. CDR1 SGHAT and CDR2 FQDESV come from the germline V gene (reference sequence). CDR3: CASRFGQGASNVLTF. DNA for the CDR3: TGTGCCAGCAGGTTTGGACAGGGGGCGTCCAACGTCCTGACTTTC.

This chain links TRBV3-1 (or the pseudogene TRBV3-2) with TRBJ2-3, with D possibly matching TRBD2 (5 bases). This CDR3 has 13 residues. Germline CDR1 LGHDT, CDR2 YNNKEL (reference sequence). V was shortened by 4 bases and J by 5 bases, with 10 bases between the two germline ends. The CDR3 here is CASSLATRDTQYF. In DNA form, the CDR3 reads TGTGCCAGCAGCCTTGCTACTAGAGATACGCAGTATTTT.

The chain combines TRBV3-1 (or the pseudogene TRBV3-2) with TRBJ2-5; a possible D gene is TRBD1 (5 bases). V was cut by 3 bases and J by 2 bases, with 10 bases left in between. CDR3 length: 14 amino acids. From germline, CDR1 is LGHDT and CDR2 YNNKEL (reference sequence). The DNA for the CDR3 is TGTGCCAGCAGCCATAGACAGAGACAAGAGACCCAGTACTTC. Its translation: CASSHRQRQETQYF.

V usage is TRBV7-8 and J usage is TRBJ2-5; TRBD2 matches 10 bases. The CDR3 sequence is 14 residues long. The germline V gene has CDR1 SGHVS and CDR2 FQNEAQ. The V gene end was trimmed by 6 bases and the J gene end by 5 bases; junction bases not matched to a gene: 6. The CDR3 loop is CASSNGLAVETQYF. CDR3 nucleotide sequence: TGTGCCAGCAGTAATGGACTAGCGGTGGAGACCCAGTACTTC.

J is TRBJ2-1 and V is TRBV11-3, with TRBD1 as a possible D gene (5 bases). Trimming took 5 bases from V and 9 from J, leaving 17 bases between them. CDR3 length equals 14 residues. The V gene's germline CDR1 is SGHNT and CDR2 YENEEA. For the CDR3, the DNA is TGTGCCAGCAGCGCACAGGTAGCCCCCAGTGAGCAGTTCTTC. Translated, it gives CASSAQVAPSEQFF. The whole variable domain, filled in from reference TRBV11-3 and TRBJ2-1, reads EAGVVQSPRYKIIEKKQPVAFWCNPISGHNTLYWYLQNLGQGPELLIRYENEEAVDDSQLPKDRFSAERLKGVDSTLKIQPAELGDSAVYLCASSAQVAPSEQFFGPGTRLTVL.

The chain combines TRBV6-2 or TRBV6-3 with TRBJ1-5; the D is unclear. The germline V gene encodes CDR1 MNHEY and CDR2 SVGEGT. V lost 4 bases, J lost 7 bases, and 11 bases lay in between. The CDR3 is 13 residues long. CDR3 sequence reads: CASSFRPSQPQHF. In DNA form, the CDR3 reads TGTGCCAGCAGTTTTCGACCTAGCCAGCCCCAGCATTTT.

The chain has TRBV9 and TRBJ2-2; 7 bases map to TRBD2. The CDR3 covers 16 residues. The ends lost 0 bases at V and 1 base at J; junction bases unmatched: 3. Germline CDR1 SGDLS, CDR2 YYNGEE. The CDR3 DNA sequence: TGTGCCAGCAGCGTAGTCCCGGGGGGGAACACCGGGGAGCTGTTTTTT. Its translation: CASSVVPGGNTGELFF.

The gene calls are TRBV20-1 and TRBJ1-2; no firm D call. Germline CDR1 DFQATT, CDR2 SNEGSKA (reference sequence). V lost 1 base, J lost 5 bases, and 5 bases lay in between. The CDR3 totals 11 residues. This chain's CDR3 is CSARGGYGYTF. The DNA for the CDR3 is TGCAGTGCTAGAGGAGGATATGGCTACACCTTC.

The chain carries TRBV9 and TRBJ1-1, with a possible D match to TRBD1 (5 bases). V lost 0 bases, J lost 1 base, and 7 bases lay in between. CDR1 is SGDLS and CDR2 is YYNGEE in the germline V gene. This CDR3 is built from 14 residues. The CDR3: CASSVAGKNTEAFF. The CDR3 DNA follows: TGTGCCAGCAGCGTAGCAGGGAAGAACACTGAAGCTTTCTTT. Filled out from reference TRBV9 and TRBJ1-1, the complete variable domain reads DSGVTQTPKHLITATGQRVTLRCSPRSGDLSVYWYQQSLDQGLQFLIQYYNGEERAKGNILERFSAQQFPDLHSELNLSSLELGDSALYFCASSVAGKNTEAFFGQGTRLTVV.